These 22 T cell receptor beta chains originate from one sample sequenced in a study of CD8 T cells in ankylosing spondylitis. General study points: Characteristic, it appeared, of ankylosing spondylitis blood was a TCR beta motif of several highly homologous variants.

These receptors have no known antigen. TCRdb used MiXCR to reprocess the 5' RACE reads, holding one entry per CDR3 protein. The sample contains under 850,000 distinct CDR3 sequences, over 15% of which appear only once. The specimen sequenced was blood, either unsorted or a sorted T cell fraction (not recorded which). The source is a male donor with ankylosing spondylitis.

The chain is built from TRBV18 and TRBJ1-1; D uncertain. V was shortened by 1 base and J by 4 bases, with 7 bases between the two germline ends. The CDR3 loop spans 13 amino acids. Germline V gives CDR1 KGHSH, CDR2 LQKENI. CDR3 amino acids: CASSPLVTTEAFF. The CDR3 DNA follows: TGTGCCAGCTCACCACTTGTTACCACTGAAGCTTTCTTT.

This chain uses TRBV2 with TRBJ2-5; 13 nucleotides agree with TRBD2. The CDR3 sequence is 12 residues long. Trimming removed 5 bases from V and 13 bases from J; junction bases left unmatched: 4. The germline V gene encodes CDR1 SNHLY and CDR2 FYNNEI. CDR3 residues: CASSLGTSGAYF. Written as DNA, the CDR3 is TGTGCCAGCAGTCTCGGGACTAGCGGGGCGTACTTC.

In its sample, this clonotype was seen a few times. The CDR3 DNA reads as TGTGCCAGCAGCCAAGATCAAAGGACTCGGCAGTTCTTC. Residues: CASSQDQRTRQFF. The gene calls are TRBV3-1 and TRBJ2-1; a possible D gene is TRBD2 (5 bases). The V gene's germline CDR1 is LGHDT and CDR2 YNNKEL (reference sequence). V gave up 0 bases and J gave up 12 bases, with 12 bases separating them. The length of the CDR3 is 13 residues.

The chain employs TRBV25-1 and TRBJ1-2; D is perhaps TRBD1 (6 bases). The V end was cut by 10 bases, the J end by 8 bases, with 14 bases between. The CDR3 contains 11 residues. From germline, CDR1 is MGHDK and CDR2 SYGVNS. CDR3 amino acids: CATSQGSGYTF. CDR3 nucleotide sequence: TGTGCCACCTCCCAGGGGAGCGGCTACACCTTC.

The chain is built from TRBV5-1 and TRBJ2-7; D is possibly TRBD1 (5 bases). Germline V gene sequence: CDR1 SGHRS, CDR2 YFSETQ. The CDR3 is made up of 14 amino acids. V lost 4 bases and J lost 0, with 11 bases in between. CDR3 amino acids: CASSPDTNSYEQYF. The CDR3 DNA reads as TGCGCCAGCAGCCCGGACACTAACTCCTACGAGCAGTACTTC.

This clonotype appeared a few times. The rearrangement links TRBV20-1 to TRBJ2-2; D is ambiguous. The germline V and J ends were trimmed by 0 bases and 0 bases, with 8 bases remaining between them. The CDR3 has 15 amino acids. Germline CDR1 DFQATT, CDR2 SNEGSKA (reference sequence). This CDR3 reads CSARDGETNTGELFF. CDR3 nucleotide sequence: TGCAGTGCTAGAGATGGGGAAACGAACACCGGGGAGCTGTTTTTT.

This clonotype has only a few counts. The V call is TRBV20-1, the J call TRBJ2-4; D not resolved. The CDR3 has 15 residues. Trimming removed 1 base from V and 0 bases from J, with 10 bases in between. Germline V lookup: CDR1 DFQATT, CDR2 SNEGSKA (reference sequence). The CDR3 nucleotides read TGCAGTGCTAGAGGGCCGAACACAGCCAAAAACATTCAGTACTTC. Its translation: CSARGPNTAKNIQYF.

The V gene is TRBV12-3 or TRBV12-4, the J gene TRBJ1-2; 7 bases fit TRBD1. J lost 6 bases, V lost 5 bases, and 9 bases had no gene match. This CDR3 region has 14 residues. CDR3 nucleotide sequence: TGTGCCAGCAGTCGGACAGGCCCCAATGATGGCTACACCTTC. Translation: CASSRTGPNDGYTF.

The chain links TRBV28 to TRBJ2-5, with D maybe TRBD2 (5 bases). Germline loops: CDR1 MDHEN, CDR2 SYDVKM. V dropped 7 bases and J dropped 1 base, with 10 bases sitting between them. This CDR3 spans 13 amino acids. The CDR3 sequence is CASTWRAQETQYF. CDR3 DNA: TGTGCCAGCACGTGGCGGGCCCAAGAGACCCAGTACTTC.

This clonotype was counted ten times or more. For the CDR3, the DNA is TGCAGCGTTAAACTAGCGGGGGGGCCCTCGAACACCGGGGAGCTGTTTTTT. It translates to CSVKLAGGPSNTGELFF. V and J are TRBV29-1 and TRBJ2-2; 13 positions agree with TRBD2. CDR3 length equals 17 residues. Germline V gives CDR1 SQVTM, CDR2 ANQGSEA. V shed 5 bases and J 0 bases; nucleotides not matched to a gene: 6.

This clonotype was found many times. The chain links TRBV5-1 to TRBJ2-1, with 10 nucleotides matching TRBD2. CDR1 and CDR2 from the germline V gene are SGHRS and YFSETQ. There are 15 residues in the CDR3. V lost 4 bases and J lost 2; bases outside the gene matches: 3. The CDR3 DNA follows: TGCGCCAGCAGCGAACTAGCGGGACCCTACAATGAGCAGTTCTTC. Its protein is CASSELAGPYNEQFF. Complete variable domain (other parts from reference TRBV5-1 and TRBJ2-1): KAGVTQTPRYLIKTRGQQVTLSCSPISGHRSVSWYQQTPGQGLQFLFEYFSETQRNKGNFPGRFSGRQFSNSRSEMNVSTLELGDSALYLCASSELAGPYNEQFFGPGTRLTVL.

The sample holds a few counts of this clonotype. The chain has TRBV12-3 or TRBV12-4 and TRBJ2-5, with D perhaps TRBD1 or TRBD2 (5 bases each). Between the trimmed V and J ends, which lost 9 bases and 5 bases, there was a span of 22 bases. CDR3 length equals 15 residues. The CDR3 sequence: CASRKMLGPRETQYF. The CDR3 DNA sequence: TGTGCCAGTCGGAAAATGTTGGGACCTAGGGAGACCCAGTACTTC.

This clonotype was detected a few times. J is TRBJ2-5 and V is TRBV9; either TRBD1 or TRBD2 may supply D (6 bases each). The V end was cut by 2 bases, the J end by 2 bases, with 13 bases between. Germline values: CDR1 SGDLS, CDR2 YYNGEE. CDR3 length equals 15 residues. The DNA for the CDR3 is TGTGCCAGCAGCGTGGGGGGCGCGGGACAAGAGACCCAGTACTTC. Protein: CASSVGGAGQETQYF.

A few counts support this clonotype. The genes are TRBV5-1 and TRBJ1-3; a possible D gene is TRBD1 (5 bases). The V and J ends lost 2 bases and 0 bases respectively, with 12 bases between them. CDR1 is SGHRS and CDR2 is YFSETQ in the germline V gene. The length of the CDR3 is 16 residues. As DNA, the CDR3 is TGCGCCAGCAGCTTACCGACAGCAACCTCTGGAAACACCATATATTTT. This gives the protein CASSLPTATSGNTIYF. The complete variable domain, with remaining parts taken from reference TRBV5-1 and TRBJ1-3, reads KAGVTQTPRYLIKTRGQQVTLSCSPISGHRSVSWYQQTPGQGLQFLFEYFSETQRNKGNFPGRFSGRQFSNSRSEMNVSTLELGDSALYLCASSLPTATSGNTIYFGEGSWLTVV.

V and J are TRBV5-1 and TRBJ2-5; 9 nucleotides line up with TRBD1. Trimming removed 0 bases from V and 9 bases from J; junction bases left unmatched: 9. The CDR3 runs to 15 residues. The V gene's germline CDR1 is SGHRS and CDR2 YFSETQ. CDR3 DNA sequence: TGCGCCAGCAGCTTGGTGGACAGGGGTTCGGTAGCCCAGTACTTC. Translating it yields CASSLVDRGSVAQYF.

The chain joins TRBV2 to TRBJ2-7; 15 bases are shared with TRBD2. J was trimmed by 2 bases and V by 7 bases; bases with no gene match: 15. CDR3 length equals 19 residues. In germline, CDR1 is SNHLY, CDR2 FYNNEI. The CDR3 coding sequence is TGTGCCAGCAACGGACTAGCGGGGGGGCTAGTAGGTCGCGCCTACGAGCAGTACTTC. It is translated as CASNGLAGGLVGRAYEQYF. Complete variable domain (other parts from reference TRBV2 and TRBJ2-7): EPEVTQTPSHQVTQMGQEVILRCVPISNHLYFYWYRQILGQKVEFLVSFYNNEISEKSEIFDDQFSVERPDGSNFTLKIRSTKLEDSAMYFCASNGLAGGLVGRAYEQYFGPGTRLTVT.

This clonotype was recorded at least ten times. CDR3 protein: CASSQVYFRDEKLFF. The CDR3 region has the DNA TGCGCCAGCAGCCAAGTTTACTTCAGGGATGAAAAACTGTTTTTT. The chain uses TRBV4-3 and TRBJ1-4, with D possibly being TRBD1 (5 bases). From germline, CDR1 is LGHNA and CDR2 YSLEER. V was shortened by 1 base and J by 6 bases, with 12 bases between the two germline ends. This CDR3 has 15 amino acids.

In this sample, this clonotype turned up many times. The gene calls are TRBV6-4 and TRBJ2-1, with 13 nucleotides matching TRBD2. The CDR3 length is 16 residues. The V segment lost 2 bases and the J segment 10 bases; nucleotides outside the gene matches: 8. CDR1 MRHNA and CDR2 SNTAGT come from the germline V gene. CDR3 in DNA: TGTGCCAGCAGTGACGATGGGACTAGCGGGGCTCGGGAGCAGTTCTTC. Translated: CASSDDGTSGAREQFF.

The sample holds a few counts of this clonotype. The genes are TRBV20-1 and TRBJ2-1; 11 nucleotides line up with TRBD2. This CDR3 is built from 14 residues. J was trimmed by 9 bases and V by 6 bases; bases with no gene match: 10. Per germline, CDR1 DFQATT and CDR2 SNEGSKA (reference sequence). CDR3: CSATTSGRVSEQFF. DNA of the CDR3: TGCAGTGCAACCACTAGCGGGAGAGTAAGTGAGCAGTTCTTC.

This clonotype was seen a few times. This sequence joins TRBV7-6 and TRBJ1-2, with 8 positions matching TRBD1. The germline V gene encodes CDR1 SGHVS and CDR2 FNYEAQ. J was trimmed by 8 bases and V by 4 bases; bases with no gene match: 9. The CDR3 consists of 14 residues. CDR3 DNA sequence: TGTGCCAGCAGCTCTGGACAGGGACGTCGGGGCTACACCTTC. Residues: CASSSGQGRRGYTF.

This chain joins TRBV7-6 and TRBJ1-2; D is perhaps TRBD1 (5 bases). Trimming left V 5 bases short and J 7 bases short, with 26 bases between. Germline-derived CDR1 and CDR2 are SGHVS and FNYEAQ. This CDR3 has 17 residues. The CDR3 spells CASSPDDSRGEYAGYTF. CDR3 DNA sequence: TGTGCCAGCAGCCCGGATGATAGTAGGGGTGAATACGCTGGCTACACCTTC. The whole variable domain, remainder taken from reference TRBV7-6 and TRBJ1-2, is GAGVSQSPRYKVTKRGQDVALRCDPISGHVSLYWYRQALGQGPEFLTYFNYEAQQDKSGLPNDRFSAERPEGSISTLTIQRTEQRDSAMYRCASSPDDSRGEYAGYTFGSGTRLTVV.

This clonotype occurred a few times. The chain combines TRBV10-3 with TRBJ2-3; perhaps D is TRBD1 or TRBD2 (6 bases each). Germline loops: CDR1 ENHRY, CDR2 SYGVKD. The CDR3 sequence is 15 residues long. The V and J ends lost 6 bases and 5 bases respectively, with 18 bases between them. CDR3 region: CAISQGREGGDTQYF. Written as DNA, the CDR3 is TGTGCCATCAGCCAGGGGCGGGAAGGCGGAGATACGCAGTATTTT.